This TCR beta chain derives from a study of T cells in Graves' hyperthyroidism and ophthalmopathy. TCR beta CDR3 sequences were amplified from RNA transcripts. The HTBI primer set drove a first-round RT-PCR of the TCR CDR3. TCRdb used MiXCR to reprocess the multiplex PCR reads, holding one entry per CDR3 protein. The sample shows about 400,000 distinct CDR3 sequences, around 25% of them seen only once. After removal of 1 base from V and 6 bases from J, the junction contained 0 bases not matched to a gene. The CDR3 covers 14 residues. From germline, CDR1 is LNHDA and CDR2 SQIVND (reference sequence). Using 10 ml of fresh peripheral blood, PBMCs were prepared.

This sequence joins TRBV19 and TRBJ2-1; the match to TRBD1 covers 10 bases. The sample taken for sequencing was blood. The sequence was obtained from a man aged 45-60 years with Graves' hyperthyroidism. CDR3 in DNA: TGTGCCAGTAGTATAGGGACAGGGGGCAATGAGCAGTTCTTC. Residues: CASSIGTGGNEQFF.